Below are 20 T cell receptor beta chains sequenced from a single sample in a study of T cells expressing NK-cell markers. No DNA is given; TCRdb re-called the 5' RACE reads and lists each CDR3 protein once. Recorded here are about 460,000 distinct CDR3 sequences; the top ten clones represent 1.4%. Source material: blood T cells: a sorted CD56 or NKG2C T cell subset, CD4+ or CD8+ T cells, or bulk PBMC T cells (not recorded which). The receptors were sampled from a woman between 45 and 65 years old in good health.

The V call is TRBV5-5, the J call TRBJ2-3; TCRdb's D call of TRBD2 is untestable without DNA. This CDR3 spans 18 amino acids. Germline values: CDR1 SGHKS, CDR2 YYEKEE (reference sequence). The CDR3 is CASSLGLAGHHPTDTQYF. Variable domain in full (rest from reference TRBV5-5 and TRBJ2-3): DAGVTQSPTHLIKTRGQQVTLRCSPISGHKSVSWYQQVLGQGPQFIFQYYEKEERGRGNFPDRFSARQFPNYSSELNVNALLLGDSALYLCASSLGLAGHHPTDTQYFGPGTRLTVL.

The chain carries TRBV7-9 and TRBJ1-1; checking the TCRdb D call of TRBD1 is not possible without DNA. Germline V gives CDR1 SEHNR, CDR2 FQNEAQ (reference sequence). This CDR3 has 14 residues. The CDR3 loop is CATPAGAMNTEAFF.

The J gene is TRBJ1-2, the V gene TRBV29-1. CDR3 length: 13 residues. Germline V CDR1 and CDR2: SQVTM, ANQGSEA. CDR3 in amino acids: CSVAGRGLSGYTF.

The chain is built from TRBV29-1 and TRBJ2-1; TCRdb returns TRBD1, unconfirmable since there is no DNA. The germline V gene has CDR1 SQVTM and CDR2 ANQGSEA. The CDR3 consists of 14 residues. The CDR3 here is CSVEGGKELNEQFF.

V and J are TRBV4-1 and TRBJ2-3; absent DNA, TCRdb's TRBD1 call cannot be checked. CDR3 length: 17 amino acids. CDR1 and CDR2 (germline): MGHRA, YSYEKL. CDR3 loop: CASSQRPWESGTDTQYF.

The chain is built from TRBV6-2 or TRBV6-3 and TRBJ1-4; the TCRdb call, TRBD1, lacks DNA for checking. Germline CDR1 reads MNHEY; CDR2 reads SVGEGT. The CDR3 sequence is 12 residues long. The CDR3 spells CASSTGSMKLFF.

The rearrangement joins TRBV4-1 to TRBJ2-3; TCRdb reports TRBD2, a call that lacks DNA to check it against. This CDR3 is built from 16 residues. Germline V gene data show CDR1 as MGHRA and CDR2 as YSYEKL. Here the CDR3 reads CASSQDVTSGTDTQYF.

This chain uses TRBV6-5 with TRBJ1-2; checking the TCRdb D call of TRBD1 is not possible without DNA. Germline CDR1 is MNHEY and CDR2 is SVGAGI. This CDR3 spans 14 amino acids. This CDR3 is CASSYSDRNYGYTF.

The chain is built from TRBV10-2 and TRBJ2-1; TCRdb outputs TRBD1, but without DNA this stays unchecked. From germline, CDR1 is WSHSY and CDR2 SAAADI. This CDR3 is built from 16 residues. This CDR3 reads CASSVIPGIHINEQFF.

This sequence joins TRBV9 and TRBJ1-1; TCRdb proposes TRBD1, but this gene call is untestable without DNA. CDR1 is SGDLS, CDR2 YYNGEE, per germline. The CDR3 spans 16 residues. CDR3: CASSVGSGGRGTEAFF.

The V call is TRBV27, the J call TRBJ2-3. The CDR3 spans 14 residues. CDR1 MNHEY and CDR2 SMNVEV come from the germline V gene (reference sequence). CDR3 protein: CASSHRTITDTQYF.

This chain connects TRBV12-3 or TRBV12-4 to TRBJ1-2. This CDR3 has 12 amino acids. The CDR3 protein is CASIGSNYGYTF.

The chain carries TRBV3-1 and TRBJ1-4; TCRdb returns TRBD1, unconfirmable since there is no DNA. The CDR3 is 14 amino acids. Germline V gives CDR1 LGHDT, CDR2 YNNKEL (reference sequence). The CDR3 loop is CASSPDRVREKLFF.

The V call is TRBV6-6, the J call TRBJ2-2; TCRdb picks TRBD1, but there is no DNA to check that call. This CDR3 is built from 16 residues. CDR1 and CDR2 from the germline V gene are MNHNY and SVGAGI (reference sequence). The CDR3 sequence: CASLPGAGKRTGELFF.

The chain couples TRBV24-1 to TRBJ2-3; absent DNA, TCRdb's TRBD1 call cannot be checked. Germline V gene sequence: CDR1 KGHDR, CDR2 SFDVKD. The CDR3 spans 16 residues. CDR3 in amino acids: CATSDRQGRGTDTQYF.

V usage is TRBV12-3 or TRBV12-4 and J usage is TRBJ2-3; the TCRdb D gene call, TRBD2, has no DNA to confirm it. This CDR3 comprises 18 residues. The chain's CDR3 is CASSFQLAGGTRSDTQYF.

This chain's CDR3 is CASSFLTSATELFF. The rearrangement links TRBV5-1 to TRBJ2-2; TCRdb's assignment of TRBD2 cannot be checked, as there is no DNA. CDR1 SGHRS and CDR2 YFSETQ come from the germline V gene. This CDR3 has 14 amino acids.

Here the CDR3 reads CASTTAGAHTQYF. V and J are TRBV12-3 or TRBV12-4 and TRBJ2-3; the D call of TRBD2 rests on TCRdb alone, since no DNA is present to check it. The CDR3 has 13 residues.

This CDR3 is CASSLSGTGGKAFF. The chain is built from TRBV14 and TRBJ1-1; checking the TCRdb D call of TRBD1 is not possible without DNA. CDR3 length: 14 residues. Germline CDR1 reads SGHDN; CDR2 reads FVKESK.

This chain links TRBV15 with TRBJ1-1. The length of the CDR3 is 14 residues. Germline CDR1 and CDR2: LNHNV and YYDKDF (reference sequence). The CDR3 is CATSRVGFNTEAFF.